These T cell receptor beta chains were read from a single sample in a study of cytomegalovirus exposure and HLA in healthy donors. The table came from immunoSEQ multiplex PCR; TCRdb's copy has only in-frame clones and leaves some out. The sample includes some 200,000 clones. Sequencing input: PBMCs. The receptors shown here come from a woman between 18 and 30 years old in good health and CMV-seropositive. CDR3s include the opening cysteine and the closing phenylalanine or tryptophan. The order of the fields is D gene, V gene, J gene, CDR3 DNA, CDR3 protein. D genes are given only for firm matches.

d_call: NA
v_call: TRBV10-2
j_call: TRBJ2-1
cdr3_nt: TGCGCCAGCAGTGAGTACGAGTACAATGAGCAGTTCTTC
cdr3_aa: CASSEYEYNEQFF

d_call: NA
v_call: TRBV7-9
j_call: TRBJ1-2
cdr3_nt: TGTGCCAGCAGCTTAGGAGGACAGAACTATGGCTACACCTTC
cdr3_aa: CASSLGGQNYGYTF

d_call: TRBD1
v_call: TRBV15
j_call: TRBJ2-2
cdr3_nt: TGTGCCACCAGCAGTGACAGGGAGACGAACACCGGGGAGCTGTTTTTT
cdr3_aa: CATSSDRETNTGELFF

d_call: NA
v_call: TRBV5-5
j_call: TRBJ1-2
cdr3_nt: TGTGCCAGCAGCTTGACTACGCATGGCTACACCTTC
cdr3_aa: CASSLTTHGYTF

d_call: NA
v_call: TRBV6-1
j_call: TRBJ1-2
cdr3_nt: TGTGCCAGCAGTGAAGCGCTTATGTCGTCGGGACTCTATGGCTACACCTTC
cdr3_aa: CASSEALMSSGLYGYTF

d_call: TRBD2
v_call: TRBV9
j_call: TRBJ2-2
cdr3_nt: TGTGCCAGCAGCGTAGCTGGACTAGGAGACACCGGGGAGCTGTTTTTT
cdr3_aa: CASSVAGLGDTGELFF

d_call: TRBD1
v_call: TRBV7-3
j_call: TRBJ1-1
cdr3_nt: TGTGCCAGCAGCACGGACAGGGACACTGAAGCTTTCTTT
cdr3_aa: CASSTDRDTEAFF

d_call: NA
v_call: TRBV2
j_call: TRBJ2-7
cdr3_nt: TGTGCCAGCTCTGTCTACGAGCAGTACTTC
cdr3_aa: CASSVYEQYF

d_call: TRBD2
v_call: TRBV4-2
j_call: TRBJ2-1
cdr3_nt: TGTGCCAGCAGCCAAGGGACTAGCGGTCTAAATGAGCAGTTCTTC
cdr3_aa: CASSQGTSGLNEQFF

d_call: TRBD2
v_call: TRBV5-8
j_call: TRBJ2-3
cdr3_nt: TGTGCCAGCAGCTGGGGACTAGCGGAGGTCACAGATACGCAGTATTTT
cdr3_aa: CASSWGLAEVTDTQYF

d_call: NA
v_call: TRBV30
j_call: TRBJ2-7
cdr3_nt: TGTGCCTGGAGTTGGCAGGGCGAATACGAGCAGTACTTC
cdr3_aa: CAWSWQGEYEQYF

d_call: NA
v_call: TRBV7-2
j_call: TRBJ2-6
cdr3_nt: TGTGCCAGCAGCCGTTTCACAGGTGCTGGGGCCAACGTCCTGACTTTC
cdr3_aa: CASSRFTGAGANVLTF

d_call: NA
v_call: TRBV2
j_call: TRBJ1-1
cdr3_nt: TGTGCCAGCACCCGATGGGCAGCGAACACTGAAGCTTTCTTT
cdr3_aa: CASTRWAANTEAFF

d_call: TRBD2
v_call: TRBV4-1
j_call: TRBJ2-5
cdr3_nt: TGCGCCAGCAGCCAAGGCGGGAGAGGCGGGACCCAGTACTTC
cdr3_aa: CASSQGGRGGTQYF

d_call: NA
v_call: TRBV4-1
j_call: TRBJ1-4
cdr3_nt: TGCGCCAGCAGCCCCCTGGGCGGGGTAGCTAATGAAAAACTGTTTTTT
cdr3_aa: CASSPLGGVANEKLFF

d_call: NA
v_call: TRBV4-1
j_call: TRBJ1-4
cdr3_nt: TGCGCCAGCAGCCAAGGGGCTCCTCGGGGTGAAAAACCGTTTTTT
cdr3_aa: CASSQGAPRGEKPFF

d_call: NA
v_call: TRBV9
j_call: TRBJ1-6
cdr3_nt: TGTGCCAGCGGGGGGACGGCGAGCTCCTATAATTCACCCCTCCACTTT
cdr3_aa: CASGGTASSYNSPLHF

d_call: TRBD1
v_call: TRBV5-1
j_call: TRBJ1-2
cdr3_nt: TGCGCCAGCAGCTTCAACAGGGGGCAGCTAAGTGGCTACACCTTC
cdr3_aa: CASSFNRGQLSGYTF

d_call: NA
v_call: TRBV7-2
j_call: TRBJ1-4
cdr3_nt: TGTGCCAGCAGCGTTACAGGCCCTTATGAAAAACTGTTTTTT
cdr3_aa: CASSVTGPYEKLFF

d_call: TRBD2
v_call: TRBV14
j_call: TRBJ2-5
cdr3_nt: TGTGCCAGCAGCCAAGATCGCCTTGGTCACCTAGCGGGGTACCAAGAGACCCAGTACTTC
cdr3_aa: CASSQDRLGHLAGYQETQYF

d_call: TRBD1
v_call: TRBV5-1
j_call: TRBJ2-2
cdr3_nt: TGCGCCAGCAGCACGGTCGGACAGGGGACCGGGGAGCTGTTTTTT
cdr3_aa: CASSTVGQGTGELFF

d_call: TRBD1
v_call: TRBV7-7
j_call: TRBJ1-2
cdr3_nt: TGTGCTAGCAGCTTCTCGGACAGGGGAGGCTACACCTTC
cdr3_aa: CASSFSDRGGYTF

d_call: NA
v_call: TRBV30
j_call: TRBJ1-3
cdr3_nt: TGTGCCTGGAACTCGGGACTGAACACCATATATTTT
cdr3_aa: CAWNSGLNTIYF

d_call: NA
v_call: TRBV5-1
j_call: TRBJ2-7
cdr3_nt: TGCGCCAGCAGCTTGCAGGGCTACGAGCAGTACTTC
cdr3_aa: CASSLQGYEQYF

d_call: NA
v_call: TRBV7-2
j_call: TRBJ1-2
cdr3_nt: TGTGCCAGCAGCTCCGCCGGGACAACCTATGGCTACACCTTC
cdr3_aa: CASSSAGTTYGYTF

d_call: NA
v_call: TRBV30
j_call: TRBJ2-1
cdr3_nt: TGTGCCTGGAGTCCACAAGGAGGAGTTTCGATTTACAATGAGCAGTTCTTC
cdr3_aa: CAWSPQGGVSIYNEQFF

d_call: NA
v_call: TRBV30
j_call: TRBJ1-5
cdr3_nt: TGTGCCTGGAGTGCGGTGGTTGGAGGTGCCCAGCATTTT
cdr3_aa: CAWSAVVGGAQHF

d_call: NA
v_call: TRBV29-1
j_call: TRBJ2-7
cdr3_nt: TGCAGCGCCGGGGATTCGTCCTACGAGCAGTACTTC
cdr3_aa: CSAGDSSYEQYF

d_call: NA
v_call: TRBV19
j_call: TRBJ1-2
cdr3_nt: TGTGCCAGTGGCGGTCCCCTCAGCGGCTACACCTTC
cdr3_aa: CASGGPLSGYTF

d_call: TRBD2
v_call: TRBV10-3
j_call: TRBJ2-7
cdr3_nt: TGTGCCATCAGGAAGCGGGCCGGGGGGGAGCAGTACTTC
cdr3_aa: CAIRKRAGGEQYF

d_call: TRBD1
v_call: TRBV30
j_call: TRBJ1-2
cdr3_nt: TGTGCCTGGAGTATCCACAGGGGAGGCTACACCTTC
cdr3_aa: CAWSIHRGGYTF

d_call: TRBD1
v_call: TRBV5-5
j_call: TRBJ2-7
cdr3_nt: TGTGCCAGCAGCTGGGCGACGGGACAGGTTCCCCACGAGCAGTACTTC
cdr3_aa: CASSWATGQVPHEQYF

d_call: NA
v_call: TRBV9
j_call: TRBJ2-7
cdr3_nt: TGTGCCAGCAGCGTAGTGGACAACTCCTACGAGCAGTACTTC
cdr3_aa: CASSVVDNSYEQYF

d_call: NA
v_call: TRBV5-6
j_call: TRBJ1-1
cdr3_nt: TGTGCCAGCAGCTTGGGGACAGTACGGTATCCTGAAGCTTTCTTT
cdr3_aa: CASSLGTVRYPEAFF

d_call: TRBD1
v_call: TRBV10-3
j_call: TRBJ2-2
cdr3_nt: TGTGCCATCAGTGGGACAGGGGGCACCGGGGAGCTGTTTTTT
cdr3_aa: CAISGTGGTGELFF

d_call: NA
v_call: TRBV6-5
j_call: TRBJ1-1
cdr3_nt: TGTGCCAGCAGTCCCCGGGCGGGGACTGAAGCTTTCTTT
cdr3_aa: CASSPRAGTEAFF

d_call: NA
v_call: TRBV9
j_call: TRBJ1-2
cdr3_nt: TGTGCCAGCTCGAGGGGGACAACCGAGTATGGCTACACCTTC
cdr3_aa: CASSRGTTEYGYTF

d_call: TRBD2
v_call: TRBV7-9
j_call: TRBJ2-2
cdr3_nt: TGTGCCAGCAGCCAGGGACTACAGAACACCGGGGAGCTGTTTTTT
cdr3_aa: CASSQGLQNTGELFF

d_call: NA
v_call: TRBV15
j_call: TRBJ1-1
cdr3_nt: TGTGCCACCAGCAGTCGATACCAGGGCACTGAAGCTTTCTTT
cdr3_aa: CATSSRYQGTEAFF

d_call: NA
v_call: TRBV7-3
j_call: TRBJ2-3
cdr3_nt: TGTGCCAGCAGTGGGTTGGGCTCGGAGGTAGATACGCAGTATTTT
cdr3_aa: CASSGLGSEVDTQYF

d_call: TRBD2
v_call: TRBV18
j_call: TRBJ2-1
cdr3_nt: TGTGCCAGCTCACCACCGGGGACTAGCGGCCACAATGAGCAGTTCTTC
cdr3_aa: CASSPPGTSGHNEQFF

d_call: TRBD2
v_call: TRBV7-8
j_call: TRBJ2-3
cdr3_nt: TGTGCCAGCAGCTTAGCAAGCGGGGGGAGCACAGATACGCAGTATTTT
cdr3_aa: CASSLASGGSTDTQYF

d_call: NA
v_call: TRBV2
j_call: TRBJ2-3
cdr3_nt: TGTGCCAGCATCGAAAATACAGGGAGTACGCAGTATTTT
cdr3_aa: CASIENTGSTQYF

d_call: TRBD1
v_call: TRBV5-4
j_call: TRBJ2-7
cdr3_nt: TGTGCCAGCAGCCATCAGGGGGAGTACGAGCAGTACTTC
cdr3_aa: CASSHQGEYEQYF

d_call: NA
v_call: TRBV5-1
j_call: TRBJ2-7
cdr3_nt: TGCGCCAGCAGCTTGGCACAGGGATTTGGGCTCTACGAGCAGTACTTC
cdr3_aa: CASSLAQGFGLYEQYF